The 32 T cell receptor beta chains listed next were all sequenced from one sample in a study of cytotoxic CD8 clonotypes in ibrutinib-treated CLL. Clones were read by immunoSEQ multiplex PCR, and TCRdb kept only the in-frame ones, dropping some. This table holds 120,000 to 150,000 clones, approximately 77% found once. The input for sequencing was PBMCs, taken after 12 months of ibrutinib treatment. The origin of the receptors is a human donor with chronic lymphocytic leukemia.

This clone occurred a few times. The genes are TRBV4-1 and TRBJ1-2; no definite D call. Trimming took 1 base from V and 8 from J, leaving 5 bases between them. The CDR3 contains 11 residues. The germline CDR1 and CDR2 sequences are MGHRA and YSYEKL. This chain's CDR3 is CASSQGLGYTF. The CDR3 DNA sequence: TGCGCCAGCAGCCAAGGGTTGGGCTACACCTTC.

A single count supports this clone. The genes are TRBV28 and TRBJ1-2; TRBD1 might be the D (5 bases). V was shortened by 1 base and J by 6 bases, with 6 bases between the two germline ends. CDR1 is MDHEN and CDR2 is SYDVKM in the germline V gene. The CDR3 loop spans 12 amino acids. This CDR3 reads CASSLSGNGYTF. The DNA of the CDR3 is TGTGCCAGCAGTTTATCAGGGAATGGCTACACCTTC.

This clone was observed a few times. The chain combines TRBV28 with TRBJ1-1, with 7 nucleotides matching TRBD1. The length of the CDR3 is 15 residues. Germline-derived CDR1 and CDR2 are MDHEN and SYDVKM. With 6 bases clipped from V and 3 bases from J, the junction kept 10 bases outside the gene matches. The CDR3 nucleotides are TGTGCCAGCAGGACTGGACAGGCCCAGGACACTGAAGCTTTCTTT. It codes for CASRTGQAQDTEAFF.

The chain employs TRBV14 and TRBJ2-1, with 10 bases identical to TRBD2. The CDR3 loop spans 16 amino acids. Germline-derived CDR1 and CDR2 are SGHDN and FVKESK. After removal of 3 bases from V and 6 bases from J, the junction contained 8 bases not matched to a gene. CDR3: CASSQFLAGASNEQFF. The CDR3 nucleotides are TGTGCCAGCAGCCAGTTTCTAGCGGGAGCCTCCAATGAGCAGTTCTTC.

The CDR3 spells CASSYPTGYEQYF. Written as DNA, the CDR3 is TGTGCCAGCAGTTACCCGACAGGGTACGAGCAGTACTTC. The V call is TRBV28, the J call TRBJ2-7; 7 bases fit TRBD1. Germline loops: CDR1 MDHEN, CDR2 SYDVKM. The CDR3 spans 13 residues. The junction had 4 bases not matched to a gene; V was cut back by 4 bases and J by 4 bases.

V is TRBV6-1 and J is TRBJ2-7, with D unresolved. The CDR3 spans 11 residues. Germline CDR1 and CDR2: MNHNS and SASEGT. Trimming took off 10 bases at V and 2 bases at J, with 9 bases between the two ends. CDR3: CATLWTYEQYF. The CDR3 coding sequence is TGTGCCACCCTTTGGACCTACGAGCAGTACTTC.

V gene TRBV5-4 combines with J gene TRBJ1-2; perhaps TRBD1 as D (5 bases). Trimming shortened V by 0 bases and J by 7 bases, and 10 bases separated the two germline ends. There are 13 residues in the CDR3. Germline loops: CDR1 SGHNT, CDR2 YYREEE (reference sequence). The DNA for the CDR3 is TGTGCCAGCAGCTTGGTCGGGGACGGTGGCTACACCTTC. Protein: CASSLVGDGGYTF.

The chain couples TRBV9 to TRBJ2-7; D might be TRBD1 (7 bases). Germline V gene sequence: CDR1 SGDLS, CDR2 YYNGEE. There are 15 residues in the CDR3. The V and J ends lost 3 bases and 7 bases respectively, with 20 bases between them. The CDR3 DNA sequence: TGTGCCAGCAGCGCTGGGGGGACAGATCTGGGGGAGCAGTACTTC. This sequence encodes CASSAGGTDLGEQYF.

Points on this clone: This may be a read error, as it is one base from a much larger clone. V is TRBV11-3 and J is TRBJ2-5; D is unresolved. The CDR3 is 10 residues long. The V gene's germline CDR1 is SGHNT and CDR2 YENEEA. Trimming removed 6 bases at V and 5 bases at J, with 4 bases between. The CDR3 protein is CASSRETQYF. CDR3 DNA sequence: TGTGCCAGCAGTCGGGAGACCCAGTACTTC.

The chain couples TRBV19 to TRBJ2-7; perhaps D is TRBD1 or TRBD2 (6 bases each). From germline, CDR1 is LNHDA and CDR2 SQIVND (reference sequence). V was pared by 3 bases and J by 3 bases, with 12 bases between. This CDR3 has 14 residues. CDR3 coding DNA: TGTGCCAGTAGTATCCGGAGGGGGTTCTACGAGCAGTACTTC. This encodes CASSIRRGFYEQYF.

The gene calls are TRBV5-1 and TRBJ1-4, with 9 bases fitting TRBD1. J was trimmed by 3 bases and V by 3 bases; bases with no gene match: 3. This CDR3 has 15 amino acids. Looked up from germline, CDR1 is SGHRS and CDR2 is YFSETQ. CDR3 bases: TGCGCCAGCAGCTCCCGGGACAGGGCTAATGAAAAACTGTTTTTT. It encodes CASSSRDRANEKLFF.

This rearrangement joins TRBV4-2 to TRBJ2-3; 9 positions agree with TRBD2. Germline loops: CDR1 LGHNA, CDR2 YNFKEQ. V lost 0 bases, J lost 1 base, and 5 bases stayed unmatched. The CDR3 runs 17 residues. CDR3 in amino acids: CASSQDSLAGGTDTQYF. The DNA of the CDR3 is TGTGCCAGCAGCCAAGATAGTTTAGCGGGAGGCACAGATACGCAGTATTTT.

The CDR3 DNA reads as TGCAGTGCTAGGCGAGCAGATACGCAGTATTTT. Residues: CSARRADTQYF. The chain joins TRBV20-1 to TRBJ2-3; D gene ambiguous. Germline CDR1 and CDR2: DFQATT and SNEGSKA (reference sequence). Trimming took off 3 bases at V and 4 bases at J, with 5 bases between the two ends. CDR3 size: 11 residues.

This chain joins TRBV18 and TRBJ2-7; 7 bases map to TRBD1. Looked up from germline, CDR1 is KGHSH and CDR2 is LQKENI. The CDR3 runs 15 residues. The V and J ends lost 3 bases and 5 bases, in that order; junction bases with no gene match: 10. The CDR3 region has the DNA TGTGCCAGCTCACCTGGACAGGACCTATGGCACGAGCAGTACTTC. Encoded protein: CASSPGQDLWHEQYF.

The genes are TRBV10-2 and TRBJ2-1; TRBD1 matches at 7 bases. The CDR3 has 16 residues. Trimming cost V 0 bases and J 2 bases; bases outside gene matches: 4. Germline CDR1 reads WSHSY; CDR2 reads SAAADI. CDR3 bases: TGCGCCAGCAGTGAGTCGGGGACAGCCCCCTACAATGAGCAGTTCTTC. Protein: CASSESGTAPYNEQFF.

The chain has TRBV30 and TRBJ2-7, with no clear D. Germline-derived CDR1 and CDR2 are GTSNPN and SVGIG (reference sequence). This CDR3 is 14 amino acids long. The germline V and J ends were trimmed by 4 bases and 2 bases, with 15 bases remaining between them. The CDR3 DNA is TGTGCCTGGAATCGTGACGGCCCAGCCTACGAGCAGTACTTC. Protein: CAWNRDGPAYEQYF.

This sequence joins TRBV7-2 and TRBJ2-1; 9 bases are shared with TRBD1. The CDR3 is 11 amino acids. The germline V gene encodes CDR1 SGHTA and CDR2 FQGNSA. The trim removed 9 bases at V and 9 bases at J, leaving 3 bases unmatched. This CDR3 is CASTGGGEQFF. The CDR3 DNA reads TGTGCCAGTACAGGGGGCGGTGAGCAGTTCTTC.

This rearrangement joins TRBV27 to TRBJ2-4; D tentatively reads TRBD1 or TRBD2 (5 bases each). V was cut by 3 bases and J by 1 base, with 7 bases left in between. Germline CDR1 reads MNHEY; CDR2 reads SMNVEV (reference sequence). The CDR3 contains 14 residues. CDR3 sequence reads: CASSFEGAKNIQYF. CDR3 bases: TGTGCCAGCAGTTTTGAGGGGGCCAAAAACATTCAGTACTTC.

The chain employs TRBV21-1 and TRBJ2-2; TRBD1, as called in the table, went unchecked against the DNA. TRBV21-1 is an annotated pseudogene. The CDR3 length is 15 residues. The CDR3 protein is CASSKAQGDTGELFF. The CDR3, as DNA: TGTGCCAGCAGCAAAGCTCAGGGCGACACCGGGGAGCTGTTTTTT.

This chain connects TRBV18 to TRBJ1-1; a possible D gene is TRBD1 (5 bases). Per the germline V gene, CDR1 is KGHSH and CDR2 is LQKENI. The V end lost 4 bases, the J end lost 3 bases, and 9 bases lay between the germline ends. The CDR3 covers 13 residues. This CDR3 reads CASSRGTDTEAFF. For the CDR3, the DNA is TGTGCCAGCTCACGAGGGACTGACACTGAAGCTTTCTTT.

This clone was observed at least ten times. This chain links TRBV19 with TRBJ2-2; D is uncertain. The germline CDR1 and CDR2 sequences are LNHDA and SQIVND (reference sequence). The CDR3 is made up of 14 amino acids. Trimming stripped 3 bases from V and 6 bases from J, with 11 bases between. CDR3 amino acids: CASSIRALAGELFF. CDR3 coding DNA: TGTGCCAGTAGTATCCGGGCCTTAGCCGGGGAGCTGTTTTTT.

The V call is TRBV28, the J call TRBJ1-1; D is unresolved. Germline V gene sequence: CDR1 MDHEN, CDR2 SYDVKM. V lost 11 bases and J 4 bases, leaving 11 bases between the germline ends. The length of the CDR3 is 11 residues. The DNA of the CDR3 is TGTGCCGCCATAGCCTCCACTGAAGCTTTCTTT. Translated: CAAIASTEAFF. The whole variable domain, remainder taken from reference TRBV28 and TRBJ1-1, is DVKVTQSSRYLVKRTGEKVFLECVQDMDHENMFWYRQDPGLGLRLIYFSYDVKMKEKGDIPEGYSVSREKKERFSLILESASTNQTSMYLCAAIASTEAFFGQGTRLTVV.

This sequence joins TRBV6-1 and TRBJ2-7; 9 bases are shared with TRBD1. Germline V gives CDR1 MNHNS, CDR2 SASEGT. There are 14 residues in the CDR3. The V segment lost 6 bases and the J segment 5 bases; nucleotides outside the gene matches: 8. The CDR3 DNA reads TGTGCCAGCAGGTGGGGGGACAGGGTCGACGAGCAGTACTTC. As protein: CASRWGDRVDEQYF.

As concerns this clone: One junction end disagrees with the germline gene, perhaps due to a read error. This chain joins TRBV29-1 and TRBJ2-7; a weak D match, TRBD2 (6 bases). The V gene's germline CDR1 is SQVTM and CDR2 ANQGSEA. The CDR3 consists of 8 residues. The CDR3 sequence is CSGDSWNF. CDR3 nucleotides: TGCAGCGGGGACTCATGGAACTTC.

The V and J genes are TRBV6-6 and TRBJ1-4; the D is unclear. Germline loops: CDR1 MNHNY, CDR2 SVGAGI (reference sequence). The CDR3 spans 13 residues. V lost 2 bases and J 7 bases, leaving 8 bases between the germline ends. Here the CDR3 reads CASSYAGSEKLFF. The CDR3 DNA sequence: TGTGCCAGCAGTTACGCGGGTAGTGAAAAACTGTTTTTT.

This chain joins TRBV5-1 and TRBJ1-3; the match to TRBD1 covers 7 bases. The CDR3 is made up of 14 amino acids. V lost 3 bases, J lost 1 base, and 1 base stayed unmatched. Germline CDR1 is SGHRS and CDR2 is YFSETQ. CDR3: CASSSTGSGNTIYF. CDR3 nucleotide sequence: TGCGCCAGCAGCTCGACAGGGTCTGGAAACACCATATATTTT.

The chain is built from TRBV6-5 and TRBJ2-1, with 7 nucleotides matching TRBD2. J gave up 8 bases and V 2 bases, and 12 bases lay outside the gene matches. In germline, CDR1 is MNHEY, CDR2 SVGAGI. This CDR3 has 16 amino acids. The CDR3, as DNA: TGTGCCAGCAGTTACAGGCTAGCGGTCCGGGGGGATGAGCAGTTCTTC. Protein: CASSYRLAVRGDEQFF.

This clone occurred a few times. The V and J genes are TRBV9 and TRBJ1-1; TRBD1 matches at 7 bases. The germline V gene encodes CDR1 SGDLS and CDR2 YYNGEE. The V and J ends lost 3 bases and 0 bases, in that order; junction bases with no gene match: 8. The CDR3 is 16 amino acids. As DNA, the CDR3 is TGTGCCAGCAGCGCCCAGGGGGGGCTTATGAACACTGAAGCTTTCTTT. Residues: CASSAQGGLMNTEAFF.

The chain combines TRBV25-1 with TRBJ1-2; 12 bases map to TRBD1. The V gene end was trimmed by 6 bases and the J gene end by 2 bases; junction bases not matched to a gene: 7. Germline assignment: CDR1 MGHDK and CDR2 SYGVNS. The CDR3 consists of 16 residues. The CDR3 loop reads CASSESGQGANYGYTF. The CDR3 nucleotides are TGTGCCAGCAGCGAGTCGGGACAGGGGGCGAACTATGGCTACACCTTC.

The chain combines TRBV15 with TRBJ2-2, with D perhaps given as TRBD1 or TRBD2 (5 bases each). Looked up from germline, CDR1 is LNHNV and CDR2 is YYDKDF (reference sequence). The CDR3 is 16 residues long. V lost 1 base, J lost 5 bases, and 14 bases lay in between. CDR3 residues: CATSRATGPGTGELFF. The CDR3, as DNA: TGTGCCACCAGCAGAGCAACAGGCCCGGGGACCGGGGAGCTGTTTTTT.

In its sample, this clone was seen once. This chain joins TRBV5-6 and TRBJ2-7; D might be TRBD1 (6 bases). Per germline, CDR1 SGHDT and CDR2 YYEEEE. The germline V and J ends were trimmed by 0 bases and 0 bases, with 10 bases remaining between them. CDR3 size: 15 residues. The CDR3 region has the DNA TGTGCCAGCAGCTTGGACAGGGCTCTCTCCTACGAGCAGTACTTC. Its translation: CASSLDRALSYEQYF.

CDR3 in DNA: TGTGCCAGCAGTTCTGAACCAGCGTACGAGCAGTACTTC. Translated: CASSSEPAYEQYF. This chain joins TRBV28 and TRBJ2-7; D unclear. Germline V gives CDR1 MDHEN, CDR2 SYDVKM. V was shortened by 4 bases and J by 4 bases, with 11 bases between the two germline ends. CDR3 length: 13 amino acids. Looking up the rest from reference TRBV28 and TRBJ2-7 gives the full variable domain: DVKVTQSSRYLVKRTGEKVFLECVQDMDHENMFWYRQDPGLGLRLIYFSYDVKMKEKGDIPEGYSVSREKKERFSLILESASTNQTSMYLCASSSEPAYEQYFGPGTRLTVT.